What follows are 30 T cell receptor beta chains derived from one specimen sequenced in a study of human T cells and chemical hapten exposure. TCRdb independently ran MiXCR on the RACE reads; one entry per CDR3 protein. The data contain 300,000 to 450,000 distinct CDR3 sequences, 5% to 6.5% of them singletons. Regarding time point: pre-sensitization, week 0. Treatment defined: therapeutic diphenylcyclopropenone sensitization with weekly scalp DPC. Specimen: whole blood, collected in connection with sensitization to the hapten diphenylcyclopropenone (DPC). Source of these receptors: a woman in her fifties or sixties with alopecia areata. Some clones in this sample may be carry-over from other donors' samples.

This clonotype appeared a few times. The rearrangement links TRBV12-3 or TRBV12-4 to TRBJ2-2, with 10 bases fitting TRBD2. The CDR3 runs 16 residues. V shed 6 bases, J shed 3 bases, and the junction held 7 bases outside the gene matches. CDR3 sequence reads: CASREGTSDYTGELFF. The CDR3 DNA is TGTGCCAGCAGGGAGGGGACTAGCGATTACACCGGGGAGCTGTTTTTT.

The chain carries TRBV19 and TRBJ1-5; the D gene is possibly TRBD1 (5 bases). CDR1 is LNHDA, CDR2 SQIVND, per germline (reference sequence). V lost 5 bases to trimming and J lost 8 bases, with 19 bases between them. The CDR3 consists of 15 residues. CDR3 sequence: CASSLGTRGREPQHF. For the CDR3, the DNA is TGTGCCAGTAGTCTTGGGACCCGGGGTAGGGAGCCCCAGCATTTT.

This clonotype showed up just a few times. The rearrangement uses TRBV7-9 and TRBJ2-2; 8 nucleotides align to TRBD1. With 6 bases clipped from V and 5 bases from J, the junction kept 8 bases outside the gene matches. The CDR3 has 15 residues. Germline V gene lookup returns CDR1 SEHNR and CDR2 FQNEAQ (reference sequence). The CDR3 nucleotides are TGTGCCAGCAGTTCGGACAGGGCCGAAACCGGGGAGCTGTTTTTT. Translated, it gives CASSSDRAETGELFF.

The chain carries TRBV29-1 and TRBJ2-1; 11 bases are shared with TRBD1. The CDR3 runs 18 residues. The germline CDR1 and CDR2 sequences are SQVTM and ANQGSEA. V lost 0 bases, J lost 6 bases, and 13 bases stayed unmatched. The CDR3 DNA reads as TGCAGCGTTGAAGACCAGCCGGGACAGGGGGTGCGGGTCAATGAGCAGTTCTTC. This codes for CSVEDQPGQGVRVNEQFF.

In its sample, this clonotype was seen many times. CDR3 residues: CAISRTDSYNEQFF. CDR3 nucleotides: TGTGCCATCAGCCGGACGGATTCCTACAATGAGCAGTTCTTC. The V gene is TRBV10-3, the J gene TRBJ2-1; D not certain. Germline-derived CDR1 and CDR2 are ENHRY and SYGVKD. The CDR3 is 14 amino acids. Deletions cut 6 bases from V and 1 base from J, with 10 bases between.

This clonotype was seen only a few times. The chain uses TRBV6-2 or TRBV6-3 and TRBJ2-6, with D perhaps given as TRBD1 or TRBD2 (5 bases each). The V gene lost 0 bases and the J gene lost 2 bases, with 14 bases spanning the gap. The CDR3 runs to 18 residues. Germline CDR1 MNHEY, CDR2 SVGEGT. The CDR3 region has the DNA TGTGCCAGCAGTTACTCGATGAGAAGGGGAGCTGGGGCCAACGTCCTGACTTTC. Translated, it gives CASSYSMRRGAGANVLTF.

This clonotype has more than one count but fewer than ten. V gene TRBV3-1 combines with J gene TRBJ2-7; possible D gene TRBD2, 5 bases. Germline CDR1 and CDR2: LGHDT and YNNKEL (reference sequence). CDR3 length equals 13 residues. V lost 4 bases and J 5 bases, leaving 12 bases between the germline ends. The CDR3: CASSLPAGDEQYF. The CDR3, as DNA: TGTGCCAGCAGCCTCCCTGCCGGGGACGAGCAGTACTTC.

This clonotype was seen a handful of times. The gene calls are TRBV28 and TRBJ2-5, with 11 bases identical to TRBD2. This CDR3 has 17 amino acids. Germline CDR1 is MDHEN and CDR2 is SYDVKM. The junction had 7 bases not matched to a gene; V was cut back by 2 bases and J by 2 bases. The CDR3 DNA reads TGTGCCAGCAGTTTACTAAGTAGCGGGAGGGTACAAGAGACCCAGTACTTC. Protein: CASSLLSSGRVQETQYF.

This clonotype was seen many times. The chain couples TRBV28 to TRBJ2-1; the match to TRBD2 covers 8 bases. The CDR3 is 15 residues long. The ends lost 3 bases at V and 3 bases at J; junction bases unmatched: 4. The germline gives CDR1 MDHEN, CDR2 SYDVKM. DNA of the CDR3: TGTGCCAGCAGTTTTAGCGGGGCGGGCTACAATGAGCAGTTCTTC. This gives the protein CASSFSGAGYNEQFF.

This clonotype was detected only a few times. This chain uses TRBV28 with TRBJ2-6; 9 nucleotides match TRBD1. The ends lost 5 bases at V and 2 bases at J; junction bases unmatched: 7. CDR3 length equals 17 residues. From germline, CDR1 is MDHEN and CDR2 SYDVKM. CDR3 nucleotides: TGTGCCAGCAGTCGGGGACAGGGAAAGCCTGGGGCCAACGTCCTGACTTTC. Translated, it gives CASSRGQGKPGANVLTF. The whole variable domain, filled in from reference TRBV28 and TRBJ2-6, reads DVKVTQSSRYLVKRTGEKVFLECVQDMDHENMFWYRQDPGLGLRLIYFSYDVKMKEKGDIPEGYSVSREKKERFSLILESASTNQTSMYLCASSRGQGKPGANVLTFGAGSRLTVL.

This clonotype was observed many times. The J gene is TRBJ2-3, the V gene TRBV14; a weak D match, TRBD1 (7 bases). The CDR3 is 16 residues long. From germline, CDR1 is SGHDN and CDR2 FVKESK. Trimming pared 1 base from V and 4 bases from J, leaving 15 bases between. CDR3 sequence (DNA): TGTGCCAGCAGCCAAGGCGGCGGAGGGGGCGCAGATACGCAGTATTTT. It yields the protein CASSQGGGGGADTQYF.

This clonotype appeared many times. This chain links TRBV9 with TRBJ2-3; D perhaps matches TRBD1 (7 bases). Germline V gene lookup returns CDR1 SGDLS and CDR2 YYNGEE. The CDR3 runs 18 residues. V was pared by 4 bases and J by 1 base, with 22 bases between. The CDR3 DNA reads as TGTGCCAGCAGCTCCAGTCCGGGGCGGGGACAGCGCACAGATACGCAGTATTTT. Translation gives CASSSSPGRGQRTDTQYF.

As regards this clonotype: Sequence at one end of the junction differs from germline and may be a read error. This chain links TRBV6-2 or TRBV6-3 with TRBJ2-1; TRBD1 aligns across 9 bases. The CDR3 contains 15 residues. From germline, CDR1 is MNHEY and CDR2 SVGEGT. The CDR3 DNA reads TGTGCCAGCAGTCTCCGGGACAGGGCCTACGATGAGCAGTTCTTC. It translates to CASSLRDRAYDEQFF.

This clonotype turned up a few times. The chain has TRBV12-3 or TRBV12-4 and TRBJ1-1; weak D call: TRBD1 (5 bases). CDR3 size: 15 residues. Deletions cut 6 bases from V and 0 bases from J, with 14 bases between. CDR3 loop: CASRLRAGMNTEAFF. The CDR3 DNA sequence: TGTGCCAGCAGACTAAGGGCAGGGATGAACACTGAAGCTTTCTTT.

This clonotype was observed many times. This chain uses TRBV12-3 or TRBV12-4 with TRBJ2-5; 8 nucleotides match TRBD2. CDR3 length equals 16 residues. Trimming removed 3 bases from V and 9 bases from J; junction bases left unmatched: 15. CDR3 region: CASSFGNSGAARAQYF. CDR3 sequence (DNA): TGTGCCAGCAGTTTTGGAAATAGCGGGGCCGCAAGGGCCCAGTACTTC.

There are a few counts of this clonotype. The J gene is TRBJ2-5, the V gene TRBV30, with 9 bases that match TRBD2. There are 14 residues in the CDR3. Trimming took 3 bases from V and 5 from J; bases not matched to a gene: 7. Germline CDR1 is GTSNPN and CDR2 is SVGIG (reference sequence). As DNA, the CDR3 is TGTGCCTGGAGAATAGCGGGAGTAGGCGAGACCCAGTACTTC. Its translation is CAWRIAGVGETQYF.

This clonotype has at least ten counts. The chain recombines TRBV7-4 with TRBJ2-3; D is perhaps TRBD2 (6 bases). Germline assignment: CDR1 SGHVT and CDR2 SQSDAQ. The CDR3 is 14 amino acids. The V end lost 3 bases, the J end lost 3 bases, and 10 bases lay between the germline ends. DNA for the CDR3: TGTGCCAGCAGCTTCCTGGGGGGTACAGATACGCAGTATTTT. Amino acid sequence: CASSFLGGTDTQYF.

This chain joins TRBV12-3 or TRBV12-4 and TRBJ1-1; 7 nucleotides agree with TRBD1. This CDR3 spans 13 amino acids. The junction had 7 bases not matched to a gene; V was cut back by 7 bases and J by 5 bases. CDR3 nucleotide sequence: TGTGCCAGCAACCAACAGGGGAGGACTGAAGCTTTCTTT. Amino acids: CASNQQGRTEAFF.

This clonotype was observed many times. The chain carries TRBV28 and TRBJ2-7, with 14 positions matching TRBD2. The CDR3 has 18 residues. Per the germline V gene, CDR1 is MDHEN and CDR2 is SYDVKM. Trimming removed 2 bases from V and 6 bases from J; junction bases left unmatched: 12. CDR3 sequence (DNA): TGTGCCAGCAGTTTACCGCAGCGACTAGCGGGAGGGCCATCCGAGCAGTACTTC. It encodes CASSLPQRLAGGPSEQYF.

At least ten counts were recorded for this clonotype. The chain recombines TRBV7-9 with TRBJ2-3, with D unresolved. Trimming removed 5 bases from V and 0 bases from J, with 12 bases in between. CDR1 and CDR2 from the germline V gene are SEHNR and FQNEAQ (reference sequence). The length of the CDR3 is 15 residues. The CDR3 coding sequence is TGTGCCAGCAGCGTCGAAGGGTCTAGCACAGATACGCAGTATTTT. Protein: CASSVEGSSTDTQYF.

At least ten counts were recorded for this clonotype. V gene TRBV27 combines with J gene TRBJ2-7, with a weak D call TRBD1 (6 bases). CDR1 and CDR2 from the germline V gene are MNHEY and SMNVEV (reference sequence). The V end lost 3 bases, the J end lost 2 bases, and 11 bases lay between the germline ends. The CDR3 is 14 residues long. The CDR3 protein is CASSFTGTTYEQYF. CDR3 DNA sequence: TGTGCCAGCAGTTTTACCGGGACAACCTACGAGCAGTACTTC.

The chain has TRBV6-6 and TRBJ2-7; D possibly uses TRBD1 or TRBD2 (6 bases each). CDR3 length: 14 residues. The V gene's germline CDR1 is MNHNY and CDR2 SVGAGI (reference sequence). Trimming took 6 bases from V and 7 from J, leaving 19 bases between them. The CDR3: CASSSAPGAREQYF. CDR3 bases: TGTGCCAGCAGCTCCGCCCCGGGGGCGCGGGAGCAGTACTTC.

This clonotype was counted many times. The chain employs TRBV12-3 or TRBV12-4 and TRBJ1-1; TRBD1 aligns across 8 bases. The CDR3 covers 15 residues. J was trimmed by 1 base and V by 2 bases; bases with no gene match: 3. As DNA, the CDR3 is TGTGCCAGCAGTTTATTTGGGACAGGGAACACTGAAGCTTTCTTT. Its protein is CASSLFGTGNTEAFF.

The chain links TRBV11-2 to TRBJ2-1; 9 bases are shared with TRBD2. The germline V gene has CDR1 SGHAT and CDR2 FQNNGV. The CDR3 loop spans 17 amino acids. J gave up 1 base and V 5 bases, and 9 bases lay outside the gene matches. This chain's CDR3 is CASSASPLAGSYNEQFF. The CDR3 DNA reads TGTGCCAGCAGCGCCAGCCCCCTAGCGGGATCCTACAATGAGCAGTTCTTC.

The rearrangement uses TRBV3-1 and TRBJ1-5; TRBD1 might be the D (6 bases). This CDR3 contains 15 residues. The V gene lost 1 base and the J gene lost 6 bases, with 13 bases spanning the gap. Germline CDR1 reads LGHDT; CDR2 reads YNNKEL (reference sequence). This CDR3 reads CASSQGGGGGQPQHF. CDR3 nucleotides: TGTGCCAGCAGCCAAGGTGGGGGCGGAGGTCAGCCCCAGCATTTT. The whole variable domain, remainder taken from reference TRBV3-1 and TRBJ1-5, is DTAVSQTPKYLVTQMGNDKSIKCEQNLGHDTMYWYKQDSKKFLKIMFSYNNKELIINETVPNRFSPKSPDKAHLNLHINSLELGDSAVYFCASSQGGGGGQPQHFGDGTRLSIL.

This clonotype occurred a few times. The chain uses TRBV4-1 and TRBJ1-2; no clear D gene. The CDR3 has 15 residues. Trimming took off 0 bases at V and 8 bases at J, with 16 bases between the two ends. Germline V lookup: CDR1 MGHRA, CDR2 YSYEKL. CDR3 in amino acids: CASSQDQDGYTGYTF. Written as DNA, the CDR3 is TGCGCCAGCAGCCAAGATCAGGACGGGTACACCGGCTACACCTTC.

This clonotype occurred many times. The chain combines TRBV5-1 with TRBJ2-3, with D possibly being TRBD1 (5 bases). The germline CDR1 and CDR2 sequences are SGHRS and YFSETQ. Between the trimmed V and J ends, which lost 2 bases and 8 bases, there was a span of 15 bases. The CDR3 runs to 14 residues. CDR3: CASSLDSPQGTQYF. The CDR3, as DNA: TGCGCCAGCAGCTTAGACAGTCCTCAGGGTACGCAGTATTTT.

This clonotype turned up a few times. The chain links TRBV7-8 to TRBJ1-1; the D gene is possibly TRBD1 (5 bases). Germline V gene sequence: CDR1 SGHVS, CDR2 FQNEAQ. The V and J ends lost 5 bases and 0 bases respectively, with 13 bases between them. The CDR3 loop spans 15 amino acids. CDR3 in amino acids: CASSLVGGVNTEAFF. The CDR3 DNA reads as TGTGCCAGCAGCCTGGTCGGGGGAGTGAACACTGAAGCTTTCTTT. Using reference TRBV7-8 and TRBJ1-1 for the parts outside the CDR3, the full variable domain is GAGVSQSPRYKVAKRGQDVALRCDPISGHVSLFWYQQALGQGPEFLTYFQNEAQLDKSGLPSDRFFAERPEGSVSTLKIQRTQQEDSAVYLCASSLVGGVNTEAFFGQGTRLTVV.

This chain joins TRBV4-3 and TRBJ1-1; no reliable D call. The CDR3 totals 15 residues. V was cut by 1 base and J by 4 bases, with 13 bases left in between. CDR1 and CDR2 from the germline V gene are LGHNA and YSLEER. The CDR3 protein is CASSQASTLGTEAFF. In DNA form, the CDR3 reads TGCGCCAGCAGCCAAGCATCGACGTTGGGCACTGAAGCTTTCTTT.

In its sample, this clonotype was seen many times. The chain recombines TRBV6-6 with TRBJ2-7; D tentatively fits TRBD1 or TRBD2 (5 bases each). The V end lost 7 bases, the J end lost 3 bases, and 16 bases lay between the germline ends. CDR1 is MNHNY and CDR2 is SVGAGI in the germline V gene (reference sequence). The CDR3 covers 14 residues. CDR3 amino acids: CASTPGPGGYEQYF. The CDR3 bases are TGTGCCAGCACCCCGGGGCCCGGAGGCTACGAGCAGTACTTC.